Below, one TCR beta chain is given with its context. Germline V lookup: CDR1 MGHDK, CDR2 SYGVNS. Trimming took 3 bases from V and 4 from J; bases not matched to a gene: 5. The CDR3 is 14 amino acids. Assay: immunoSEQ multiplex PCR; the TCRdb copy retains only in-frame clones and omits some. The sample gives 65,000 or so clones, roughly four fifths of which show up once; approximately 6.8% is in the top ten. The record originates from a study of blood T cell repertoires in COVID-19. Overall study: In each case, the material was cDNA or gDNA derived from T cells, B-cell-depleted T cells, or PBMCs.

This TCR came from a woman in her forties or fifties with active or convalescent COVID-19. The chain employs TRBV25-1 and TRBJ2-5; 7 bases line up with TRBD1. Sequenced input: peripheral blood. CDR3 protein: CASSDRTGAETQYF. CDR3 nucleotide sequence: TGTGCCAGCAGTGATCGGACAGGCGCAGAGACCCAGTACTTC.